The next 4 T cell receptor beta chains were all read from a single sample in a study of T cells expressing NK-cell markers (dated by TCRdb to the early 2020s). Library method: 5' RACE. Sequencing took place on an Illumina HiSeq 2000. The reads, reprocessed by TCRdb, yield one row per CDR3 protein sequence and no DNA. This specimen's table enumerates around 470,000 distinct CDR3 sequences. Together, the top ten hold 1.4% of the sample. The sequenced sample consisted of blood T cells: a sorted CD56 or NKG2C T cell subset, CD4+ or CD8+ T cells, or bulk PBMC T cells (not recorded which). The receptor source for this set is a woman aged 50 to 60 in good health. Donor details come from another sample of the same person, matched by shared clones.

The CDR3 spells CASSVVPSGRYNEQFF. V is TRBV9 and J is TRBJ2-1; TCRdb designates TRBD2, a call that cannot be tested without DNA. Per germline, CDR1 SGDLS and CDR2 YYNGEE. The length of the CDR3 is 16 residues.

V is TRBV24-1 and J is TRBJ2-1; the TCRdb D gene call, TRBD2, has no DNA to confirm it. CDR1 and CDR2 (germline): KGHDR, SFDVKD. The CDR3 totals 17 residues. CDR3 region: CATSNPTSGRVAGEQFF.

The chain links TRBV4-1 to TRBJ2-7; lacking DNA, the TRBD1 call made by TCRdb goes unchecked. The CDR3 sequence is 15 residues long. Germline CDR1 and CDR2: MGHRA and YSYEKL. CDR3 loop: CASSQVGQVSYEQYF.

The rearrangement links TRBV7-2 to TRBJ2-1; the D call from TCRdb, TRBD2, cannot be confirmed without DNA. The length of the CDR3 is 19 residues. Per the germline V gene, CDR1 is SGHTA and CDR2 is FQGNSA. The CDR3 here is CASSWLTSGRARSTREQFF.